One and the same sample provided the 18 T cell receptor beta chains below, sequenced in a study of CD8+ T cells in alopecia areata. cDNA prepared by RNA extraction and subsequent reverse transcription served as the template for sequencing. Produced via immunoSEQ multiplex PCR; TCRdb's table is partial and in-frame only. Of some 180,000 clones listed, roughly 46% were seen once; the top ten hold roughly a tenth. As to treatment: oral pan-JAK inhibitor, 5-10 mg twice daily. Sequences were derived from CD8+ T cells sorted from blood, sampled between weeks 51 and 54, from a patient treated with tofacitinib. The receptors were sampled from a human donor with alopecia areata.

As for this clone: The same CDR3 is also encoded by other DNA sequences in this sample. The chain employs TRBV30 and TRBJ2-7, with TRBD1 matching over 10 bases. Per the germline V gene, CDR1 is GTSNPN and CDR2 is SVGIG (reference sequence). V shed 5 bases and J 5 bases; nucleotides not matched to a gene: 9. This CDR3 is built from 14 residues. This CDR3 reads CAWSTGTGVHEQYF. The CDR3 DNA sequence: TGTGCCTGGTCAACCGGGACAGGGGTCCACGAGCAGTACTTC.

The CDR3 reads CASSWSTAYNEQFF. CDR3 nucleotide sequence: TGCGCCAGCAGCTGGTCGACTGCGTACAATGAGCAGTTCTTC. The chain carries TRBV5-1 and TRBJ2-1; D gene ambiguous. Trimming took off 3 bases at V and 4 bases at J, with 11 bases between the two ends. The CDR3 loop spans 14 amino acids. Germline V gives CDR1 SGHRS, CDR2 YFSETQ. Supplemented by reference TRBV5-1 and TRBJ2-1, the full variable domain reads KAGVTQTPRYLIKTRGQQVTLSCSPISGHRSVSWYQQTPGQGLQFLFEYFSETQRNKGNFPGRFSGRQFSNSRSEMNVSTLELGDSALYLCASSWSTAYNEQFFGPGTRLTVL.

The chain recombines TRBV6-6 with TRBJ2-7; the D gene is possibly TRBD2 (6 bases). Deletions cut 7 bases from V and 5 bases from J, with 12 bases between. Looked up from germline, CDR1 is MNHNY and CDR2 is SVGAGI (reference sequence). This CDR3 spans 12 amino acids. The CDR3 spells CASTDGGNEQYF. The DNA of the CDR3 is TGTGCCAGCACCGACGGAGGGAACGAGCAGTACTTC.

This clone showed up just a few times. The chain joins TRBV14 to TRBJ2-7; D could derive from TRBD1 or TRBD2 (5 bases each). Trimming left V 0 bases short and J 6 bases short, with 9 bases between. Germline CDR1 reads SGHDN; CDR2 reads FVKESK. The CDR3 totals 13 residues. CDR3 nucleotide sequence: TGTGCCAGCAGCCAAGATCCGAGGGGCGAGCAGTACTTC. It is translated as CASSQDPRGEQYF.

This clone was found once. V gene TRBV30 combines with J gene TRBJ1-4; 9 bases map to TRBD1. Trimming removed 2 bases from V and 15 bases from J; junction bases left unmatched: 13. The CDR3 spans 14 residues. Germline CDR1 reads GTSNPN; CDR2 reads SVGIG (reference sequence). The CDR3 reads CAWSLVNTGTGLFF. CDR3 nucleotide sequence: TGTGCCTGGAGTCTCGTTAACACCGGGACAGGGTTGTTTTTT. The whole variable domain, filled in from reference TRBV30 and TRBJ1-4, reads SQTIHQWPATLVQPVGSPLSLECTVEGTSNPNLYWYRQAAGRGLQLLFYSVGIGQISSEVPQNLSASRPQDRQFILSSKKLLLSDSGFYLCAWSLVNTGTGLFFGSGTQLSVL.

Only a few counts were recorded for this clone. This rearrangement joins TRBV5-6 to TRBJ2-1; the D gene is possibly TRBD2 (7 bases). This CDR3 has 15 residues. V was pared by 6 bases and J by 7 bases, with 20 bases between. The germline gives CDR1 SGHDT, CDR2 YYEEEE. For the CDR3, the DNA is TGTGCCAGCACCCTCGAGGGGGGGGATCGAAATGAGCAGTTCTTC. Translating gives CASTLEGGDRNEQFF.

This rearrangement joins TRBV30 to TRBJ1-2; D ambiguous. The length of the CDR3 is 15 residues. Trimming took 2 bases from V and 8 from J, leaving 21 bases between them. The germline CDR1 and CDR2 sequences are GTSNPN and SVGIG (reference sequence). CDR3 in DNA: TGTGCCTGGAGTACCCAGAAAGAGGGCGCATACGGCTACACCTTC. Protein product: CAWSTQKEGAYGYTF. The full variable domain, completed using reference TRBV30 and TRBJ1-2, is SQTIHQWPATLVQPVGSPLSLECTVEGTSNPNLYWYRQAAGRGLQLLFYSVGIGQISSEVPQNLSASRPQDRQFILSSKKLLLSDSGFYLCAWSTQKEGAYGYTFGSGTRLTVV.

This chain links TRBV5-4 with TRBJ2-1, with 10 bases identical to TRBD2. CDR1 SGHNT and CDR2 YYREEE come from the germline V gene (reference sequence). The CDR3 extends over 15 amino acids. Losses at the gene ends were 4 bases for V and 7 bases for J; bases not matched to a gene: 8. The CDR3 sequence: CASSLSGGARNEQFF. The CDR3 bases are TGTGCCAGCAGCCTGAGCGGGGGGGCTAGGAATGAGCAGTTCTTC.

The chain combines TRBV30 with TRBJ2-7, with 14 bases aligning to TRBD2. The germline gives CDR1 GTSNPN, CDR2 SVGIG (reference sequence). The CDR3 sequence is 14 residues long. V lost 5 bases to trimming and J lost 3 bases; unmatched junction nucleotides: 3. CDR3 region: CAWGLAGGNYEQYF. The CDR3 coding sequence is TGTGCCTGGGGACTAGCGGGGGGAAACTACGAGCAGTACTTC.

The chain uses TRBV11-1 and TRBJ2-2; 11 bases are shared with TRBD2. V was pared by 8 bases and J by 3 bases, with 5 bases of the junction left unmatched. CDR1 and CDR2 (germline): SGHAT, FQDESV (reference sequence). This CDR3 region has 15 residues. The CDR3 reads CASAPTSGDTGELFF. The CDR3 nucleotides read TGTGCCAGCGCACCGACTAGCGGGGACACCGGGGAGCTGTTTTTT.

V gene TRBV9 combines with J gene TRBJ1-5, with 8 bases matching TRBD1. With V trimmed by 0 bases and J by 1 base, 0 bases remained unmatched. The length of the CDR3 is 15 residues. Per germline, CDR1 SGDLS and CDR2 YYNGEE. DNA for the CDR3: TGTGCCAGCAGCGTAGGACAGGGGAGCAATCAGCCCCAGCATTTT. Protein sequence: CASSVGQGSNQPQHF.

The CDR3 is CASKLTESSYNEQFF. The CDR3, as DNA: TGTGCCAGCAAACTGACAGAAAGCTCCTACAATGAGCAGTTCTTC. The chain employs TRBV6-1 and TRBJ2-1; D may be TRBD1 (5 bases). V shed 7 bases and J shed 0 bases, with 13 bases lying between them. CDR1 is MNHNS, CDR2 SASEGT, per germline. This CDR3 spans 15 amino acids.

V usage is TRBV13 and J usage is TRBJ1-1; D unclear. Looked up from germline, CDR1 is PRHDT and CDR2 is FYEKMQ (reference sequence). Trimming removed 1 base from V and 7 bases from J, with 10 bases in between. The CDR3 is made up of 13 amino acids. In DNA, the CDR3 is TGTGCCAGCAGCTTAGCTTGGGAAATTGAAGCTTTCTTT. Protein sequence: CASSLAWEIEAFF.

This clone was recorded a few times. J is TRBJ1-2 and V is TRBV2, with TRBD1 identical over 7 bases. The CDR3 totals 13 residues. Germline V gives CDR1 SNHLY, CDR2 FYNNEI. Trimming at V came to 4 bases and at J to 5 bases, leaving 4 bases not matched to a gene. CDR3 amino acids: CASSAEQGYGYTF. CDR3 bases: TGTGCCAGCAGTGCGGAACAGGGGTATGGCTACACCTTC.

This sequence joins TRBV27 and TRBJ2-1, with 8 bases identical to TRBD2. The CDR3 length is 14 residues. Germline CDR1 MNHEY, CDR2 SMNVEV (reference sequence). J was trimmed by 4 bases and V by 5 bases; bases with no gene match: 4. The CDR3 protein is CASSTSGFYNEQFF. The DNA of the CDR3 is TGTGCCAGCAGTACTAGCGGTTTTTACAATGAGCAGTTCTTC.

This clone was counted ten times or more. CDR3 protein: CASSPGDGEGQSQHF. CDR3 nucleotides: TGTGCCAGCTCACCAGGGGACGGCGAAGGGCAGTCCCAGCATTTT. V is TRBV18 and J is TRBJ1-5; a weak D match, TRBD1 (5 bases). Germline CDR1 is KGHSH and CDR2 is LQKENI. CDR3 size: 15 residues. Trimming pared 2 bases from V and 11 bases from J, leaving 19 bases between. Full variable domain (remainder filled in from reference TRBV18 and TRBJ1-5): NAGVMQNPRHLVRRRGQEARLRCSPMKGHSHVYWYRQLPEEGLKFMVYLQKENIIDESGMPKERFSAEFPKEGPSILRIQQVVRGDSAAYFCASSPGDGEGQSQHFGDGTRLSIL.

CDR3 amino acids: CASLSRPNLGETQYF. The CDR3 region has the DNA TGTGCCAGCCTCAGCAGGCCGAATTTAGGAGAGACCCAGTACTTC. The chain has TRBV2 and TRBJ2-5; D is unclear. Germline CDR1 SNHLY, CDR2 FYNNEI. The CDR3 has 15 amino acids. V was clipped by 8 bases and J by 4 bases, with 20 bases between them.

This clone was counted only a few times. V is TRBV13 and J is TRBJ2-1, with D hard to call. Germline V lookup: CDR1 PRHDT, CDR2 FYEKMQ (reference sequence). The CDR3 is 12 amino acids. Between the trimmed V and J ends, which lost 4 bases and 8 bases, there was a span of 9 bases. The CDR3 here is CASSSQFHEQFF. Here the CDR3 DNA reads TGTGCCAGCAGCTCTCAGTTCCATGAGCAGTTCTTC.